This T cell receptor (beta chain) was recovered during a study of cytomegalovirus exposure and HLA in healthy donors. Study results and caveats: Investigators reported 150 to 200 TCR beta chains as tied to cytomegalovirus. The finding came from a later analysis; first-cohort TCR clusters tended to co-occur in the approximately 120 validation repertoires.

A word on this clone: Its cognate antigen is unknown.

The table came from immunoSEQ multiplex PCR; TCRdb's copy has only in-frame clones and leaves some out. Of 60,000 to 85,000 clones detected, approximately 93% appear once; the ten largest clones hold under 2%. The donors were part of the validation cohort of roughly 110 subjects. That cohort was separate from the first cohort, which comprised 500 to 850 subjects. The sample taken for sequencing was PBMCs. This TCR derives from a man younger than 35 in good health and CMV-seropositive.

The CDR3 protein is CASSLSRQETQYF. The CDR3 bases are TGTGCCAGCAGCTTAAGTCGGCAAGAGACCCAGTACTTC. This rearrangement joins TRBV7-3 to TRBJ2-5; no clear D. CDR3 size: 13 residues. Trimming pared 1 base from V and 2 bases from J, leaving 5 bases between. The V gene's germline CDR1 is SGHTA and CDR2 FQGTGA.